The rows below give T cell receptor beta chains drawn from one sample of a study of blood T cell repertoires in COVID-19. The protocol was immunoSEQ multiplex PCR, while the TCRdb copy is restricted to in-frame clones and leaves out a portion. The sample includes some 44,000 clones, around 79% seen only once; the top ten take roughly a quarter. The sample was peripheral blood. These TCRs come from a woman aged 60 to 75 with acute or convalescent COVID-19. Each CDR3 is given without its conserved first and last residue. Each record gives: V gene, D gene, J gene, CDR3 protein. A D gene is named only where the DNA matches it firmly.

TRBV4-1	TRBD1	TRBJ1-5	ASSKGQGSNLNQPQH
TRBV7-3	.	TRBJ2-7	ASSLNAGGSEQY
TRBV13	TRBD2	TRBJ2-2	ASSDGLAGSNTGELF
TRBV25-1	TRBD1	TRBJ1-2	ASRPRGQNYGYT
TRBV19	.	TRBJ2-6	GTRAGGFSGANVLT
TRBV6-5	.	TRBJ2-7	ASSTPRTGIYEQY
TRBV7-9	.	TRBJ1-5	ASSSVSNQPQH
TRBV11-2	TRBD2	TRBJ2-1	ASSSPQSWGGEQF
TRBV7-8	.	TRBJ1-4	ASSPRLQVSATNEKLF
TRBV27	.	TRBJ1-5	ASSLGGAGNQPQH
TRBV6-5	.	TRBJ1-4	ATSGQSNEKLF
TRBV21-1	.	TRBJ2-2	ASSKEKGDTGELF
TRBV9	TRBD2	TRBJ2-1	ASSVSGGINEQF
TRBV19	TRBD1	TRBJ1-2	ASSFQGAGYGYT
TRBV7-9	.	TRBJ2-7	ASSDGRGNYEQY
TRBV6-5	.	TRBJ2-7	ATRTQSSYEQY
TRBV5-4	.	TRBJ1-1	ASSLSGDWSTEAF
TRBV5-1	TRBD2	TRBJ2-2	ASSPGLARNTGELF
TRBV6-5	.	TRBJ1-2	ASSSRALDGYT
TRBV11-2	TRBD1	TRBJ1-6	ASSLTTGLNSPLH
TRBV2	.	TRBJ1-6	ATPGQGYNSPLH
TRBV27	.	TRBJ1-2	ASSWRGGEGSEGYT
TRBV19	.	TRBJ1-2	ASISAWTASNYGYT
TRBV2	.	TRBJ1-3	ASSERGQQFSGNTIY
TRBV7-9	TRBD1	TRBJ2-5	ASSWWTGGFFETQY
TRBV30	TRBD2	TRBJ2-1	AWSVSRLAGFNEQF
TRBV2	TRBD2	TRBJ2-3	ASSPSGGADTDTQY
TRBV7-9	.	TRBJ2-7	ASSSGLYPYEQY
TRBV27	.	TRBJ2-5	ASSLVGGGETQY
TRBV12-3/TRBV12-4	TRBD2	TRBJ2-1	ASSPRGGSEQF
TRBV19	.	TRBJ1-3	ATQMDSSGNTIY
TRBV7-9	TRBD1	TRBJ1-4	ASSDLTGTANEKLF
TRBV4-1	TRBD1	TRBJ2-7	ASSQSSTPGQGNEQY
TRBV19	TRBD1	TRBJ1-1	ASSISGQGAEAF
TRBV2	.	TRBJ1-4	ASKQSGTFDEKLF
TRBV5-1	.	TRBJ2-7	ASSFEAEGYEQY
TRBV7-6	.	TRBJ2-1	ASSAGLLGDEQF
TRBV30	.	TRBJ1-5	AWSTGGSNQPQH
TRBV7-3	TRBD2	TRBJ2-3	ASGGGTDTQY
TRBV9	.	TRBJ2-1	ASSASGAGGNEQF
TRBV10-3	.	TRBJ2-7	AISETAVHEQY
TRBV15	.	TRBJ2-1	ATSGMTGNNEQF
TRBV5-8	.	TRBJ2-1	ASSLRGLVQF
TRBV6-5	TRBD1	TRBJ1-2	ASSLTGNYGYT
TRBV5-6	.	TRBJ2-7	ASSFGGYPEQY